The clone carrying this T cell receptor beta chain occurred many times. Its antigen is as yet unknown. The junction had 4 bases not matched to a gene; V was cut back by 2 bases and J by 1 base. The CDR3 spans 16 residues. The V gene's germline CDR1 is SGHVS and CDR2 FQNEAQ. The data are from a study of T cells after yellow fever vaccination. The study's findings and limits: Within FACS-sorted repertoires, abundant clonotypes contaminating from the bulk population could be present.

As TCR cDNA was made by 5'RACE template switching, a universal primer site and UMIs were added. Each CDR3 protein gets one entry after TCRdb re-called the 5' RACE reads with MiXCR. The data contain 310,000 or so distinct CDR3 sequences, around 4% of them singletons. Material: PBMCs, obtained on the day of the yellow fever booster vaccination. The origin of this receptor is a young man who received the YFV17D yellow fever vaccine. V gene TRBV7-8 combines with J gene TRBJ1-2; TRBD1 matches 10 bases. The CDR3 region is CASSLSTGGGNYGYTF. Here the CDR3 DNA reads TGTGCCAGCAGCTTATCGACAGGGGGCGGTAACTATGGCTACACCTTC.